This T cell receptor beta chain emerged from a study of T cells in Graves' hyperthyroidism and ophthalmopathy. Template material for amplifying TCR beta CDR3 regions consisted of RNA transcripts. First-round RT-PCR targeting the TCR CDR3 was performed with the HTBI primer set. TCRdb redid the calling of the multiplex PCR reads with MiXCR, one entry per CDR3 protein. The table records a few hundred thousand distinct CDR3 sequences, approximately 17% of them present only once. This clonotype was seen more than once but under ten times. Germline CDR1 and CDR2: MNHEY and SVGAGI. The V gene lost 2 bases and the J gene lost 5 bases, with 16 bases spanning the gap. The CDR3 loop spans 16 amino acids.

This rearrangement joins TRBV6-5 to TRBJ2-1; a weak D match, TRBD2 (5 bases). What was sequenced was blood. This TCR came from a woman aged 18-35 years with Graves' ophthalmopathy. Here the CDR3 reads CASSYNSGSVNNEQFF. The CDR3, as DNA: TGTGCCAGCAGTTACAACTCCGGTAGCGTTAACAATGAGCAGTTCTTC.